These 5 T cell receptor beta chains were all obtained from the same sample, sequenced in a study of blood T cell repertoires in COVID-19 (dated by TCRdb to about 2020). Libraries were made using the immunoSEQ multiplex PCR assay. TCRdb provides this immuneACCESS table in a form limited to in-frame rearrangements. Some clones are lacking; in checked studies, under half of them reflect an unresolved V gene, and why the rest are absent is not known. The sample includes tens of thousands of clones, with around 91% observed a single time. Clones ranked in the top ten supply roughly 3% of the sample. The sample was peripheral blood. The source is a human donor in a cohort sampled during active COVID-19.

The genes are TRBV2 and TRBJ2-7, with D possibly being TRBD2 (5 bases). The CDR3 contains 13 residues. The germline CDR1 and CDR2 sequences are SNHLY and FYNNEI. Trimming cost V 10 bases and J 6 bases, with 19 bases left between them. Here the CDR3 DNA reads TGTGCCAACTCACGTCGGGAAACGCTCGAGCAGTACTTC. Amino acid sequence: CANSRRETLEQYF.

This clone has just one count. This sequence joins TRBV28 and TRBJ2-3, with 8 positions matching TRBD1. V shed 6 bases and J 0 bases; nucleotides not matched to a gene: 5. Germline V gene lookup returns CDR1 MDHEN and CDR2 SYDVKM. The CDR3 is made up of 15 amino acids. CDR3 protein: CASSPGTGSTDTQYF. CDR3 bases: TGTGCCAGCAGCCCCGGGACAGGCAGCACAGATACGCAGTATTTT.

The CDR3 protein is CATSRASPTSGGTPQYF. As DNA, the CDR3 is TGTGCCACCAGCAGAGCTTCTCCGACTAGCGGGGGAACGCCCCAGTACTTC. V usage is TRBV15 and J usage is TRBJ2-5, with TRBD2 matching 12 bases. The CDR3 runs 17 residues. Germline CDR1 LNHNV, CDR2 YYDKDF (reference sequence). V gave up 1 base and J gave up 9 bases; unmatched junction bases: 12.

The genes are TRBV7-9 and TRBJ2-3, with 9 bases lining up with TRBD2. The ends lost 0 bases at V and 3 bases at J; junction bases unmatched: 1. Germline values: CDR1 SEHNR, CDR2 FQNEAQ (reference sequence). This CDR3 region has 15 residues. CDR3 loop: CASSLASGRTDTQYF. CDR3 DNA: TGTGCCAGCAGCTTAGCTAGCGGGAGAACAGATACGCAGTATTTT.

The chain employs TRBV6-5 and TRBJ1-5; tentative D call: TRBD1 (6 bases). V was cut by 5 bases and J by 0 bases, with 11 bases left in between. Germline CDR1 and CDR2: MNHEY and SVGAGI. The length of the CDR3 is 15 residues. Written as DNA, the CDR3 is TGTGCCAGCAGTCCACAGGGATATAGCAATCAGCCCCAGCATTTT. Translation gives CASSPQGYSNQPQHF.